Detailed here is one T cell receptor beta chain. Its target is unknown. Looked up from germline, CDR1 is KGHSH and CDR2 is LQKENI. Between the trimmed V and J ends, which lost 4 bases and 6 bases, there was a span of 13 bases. CDR3 size: 13 residues. The data derive from a study of cytomegalovirus exposure and HLA in healthy donors. In the study overall: A data release that came early held approximately 85 million unique TCRs from HLA-typed donors. There were several hundred genotyped donors. Of these, 75% to 90% fell in the genetic ancestry cluster associated with self-reported Caucasian donors.

Study observations and caveats: Most TCR sequences showed up rarely, but some public TCRs showed up in many donors.

The study ran its PCR with 60 Vbeta and 13 Jbeta primers. Sequencing used immunoSEQ multiplex PCR; TCRdb keeps in-frame clones, though not all of them. The sample lists over 150,000 clones; 75% to 85% were seen once. The V and J genes are TRBV18 and TRBJ2-7; tentative D call: TRBD1 (6 bases). The sample taken for sequencing was PBMCs. The clonotype originates from a young woman in good health and CMV-seronegative. CDR3 sequence reads: CASSRAGDGEQYF. CDR3 DNA: TGTGCCAGCTCACGGGCAGGGGACGGCGAGCAGTACTTC. Filled out from reference TRBV18 and TRBJ2-7, the complete variable domain reads NAGVMQNPRHLVRRRGQEARLRCSPMKGHSHVYWYRQLPEEGLKFMVYLQKENIIDESGMPKERFSAEFPKEGPSILRIQQVVRGDSAAYFCASSRAGDGEQYFGPGTRLTVT.